A selection of T cell receptor beta chains follows, all from one sample in a study of shared clonotypes between healthy human individuals. Method: immunoSEQ multiplex PCR; TCRdb's copy keeps in-frame clones and lacks some. In the table there are about 1 million clones, more than 60% of which are singletons. The sequencing input was memory CD4+ T cells sorted from blood. The receptors shown here come from a man aged 18 to 29 in good health. The CDR3 runs from the conserved cysteine through the conserved F or W. A D gene is named only where the DNA matches it firmly. Clone size, where shown, is once, few, many, or a class for clones that have expanded.

v_call,j_call,d_call,clone_size,cdr3_aa,cdr3_nt
TRBV25-1,TRBJ2-5,NA,NA,CASRPGDGQGTQYF,TGTGCCAGCAGACCGGGGGACGGTCAGGGGACCCAGTACTTC
TRBV27,TRBJ2-3,TRBD1,NA,CASSLRGQGTDTQYF,TGTGCCAGCAGTCTCAGGGGGCAAGGCACAGATACGCAGTATTTT
TRBV5-1,TRBJ2-3,TRBD2,NA,CASSLGPSGRTDTQYF,TGCGCCAGCAGCTTGGGCCCTAGCGGGAGGACAGATACGCAGTATTTT
TRBV10-3,TRBJ2-5,NA,NA,CAIGGGQTQETQYF,TGTGCCATCGGGGGCGGACAGACACAAGAGACCCAGTACTTC
TRBV7-9,TRBJ1-4,NA,NA,CASSLTGMLGEKLFF,TGTGCCAGCAGCTTAACAGGGATGCTCGGTGAAAAACTGTTTTTT
TRBV5-3,TRBJ2-3,TRBD1,NA,CARSFPDRGPDTQYF,TGTGCCAGAAGCTTCCCCGACAGGGGGCCAGATACGCAGTATTTT
TRBV19,TRBJ2-3,NA,once,CASSPQVSTDTQYF,TGTGCCAGTAGTCCTCAGGTTAGCACAGATACGCAGTATTTT
TRBV7-7,TRBJ1-5,NA,NA,CASSSRGFQPQHF,TGTGCTAGCAGCTCAAGGGGATTTCAGCCCCAGCATTTT
TRBV7-9,TRBJ2-3,NA,NA,CASSLGLSDTQYF,TGTGCCAGCAGCTTGGGACTTTCAGATACGCAGTATTTT
TRBV27,TRBJ2-5,TRBD1,NA,CASSPGTGRQETQYF,TGTGCCAGCAGCCCCGGGACAGGGAGGCAAGAGACCCAGTACTTC
TRBV5-1,TRBJ2-5,TRBD2,NA,CASSIAGLDRETQYF,TGCGCCAGCAGCATCGCGGGACTAGACAGAGAGACCCAGTACTTC
TRBV19,TRBJ1-2,TRBD1,once,CASSSGQGPLYGYTF,TGTGCCAGTAGTTCGGGACAGGGCCCTCTCTATGGCTACACCTTC
TRBV27,TRBJ1-5,NA,NA,CASSLSNGLNQPQHF,TGTGCCAGCAGTTTATCGAATGGCCTCAATCAGCCCCAGCATTTT
TRBV15,TRBJ1-4,NA,NA,CATSTGKGGSEKLFF,TGTGCCACCAGCACCGGGAAGGGAGGAAGTGAAAAACTGTTTTTT
TRBV25-1,TRBJ2-4,NA,NA,CASSESTLAKNIQYF,TGTGCCAGCAGTGAGTCGACGCTAGCCAAAAACATTCAGTACTTC
TRBV6-5,TRBJ2-1,NA,NA,CASSSSPGYYNEQFF,TGTGCCAGCAGTTCTTCCCCCGGATACTACAATGAGCAGTTCTTC
TRBV10-3,TRBJ1-1,NA,NA,CAISEAENTEAFF,TGTGCCATCAGTGAGGCTGAGAACACTGAAGCTTTCTTT
TRBV18,TRBJ2-3,TRBD2,once,CASSPRPNAGGSPNTQYF,TGTGCCAGCTCACCGCGTCCCAACGCGGGGGGGTCGCCTAATACGCAGTATTTT
TRBV18,TRBJ2-7,TRBD2,NA,CASSIGTRDEQYF,TGTGCCAGCTCAATTGGGACTAGAGACGAGCAGTACTTC
TRBV7-9,TRBJ1-2,NA,NA,CASSETGLITGGYGYTF,TGTGCCAGCAGCGAGACGGGACTGATCACAGGAGGGTATGGCTACACCTTC
TRBV27,TRBJ2-6,TRBD1,NA,CASSPSWTGAGANVLTF,TGTGCCAGCAGTCCATCCTGGACAGGAGCGGGGGCCAACGTCCTGACTTTC
TRBV7-5,TRBJ1-1,NA,many,CARSSNIRGMNTEAFF,TGTGCCAGAAGCTCCAATATCCGCGGGATGAACACTGAAGCTTTCTTT
TRBV5-1,TRBJ2-2,NA,NA,CASDTGTPGAGELFF,TGCGCCAGCGACACGGGGACTCCCGGGGCGGGGGAGCTGTTTTTT
TRBV9,TRBJ1-1,TRBD1,NA,CASSPLQGVNTEAFF,TGTGCCAGCAGCCCCCTACAGGGGGTGAACACTGAAGCTTTCTTT
TRBV11-2,TRBJ2-3,NA,NA,CASSTHRGTDTQYF,TGTGCCAGCAGCACTCACAGGGGCACAGATACGCAGTATTTT
TRBV30,TRBJ1-3,NA,NA,CAWSVGTGNTIYF,TGTGCCTGGAGTGTGGGGACGGGAAACACCATATATTTT
TRBV11-3,TRBJ2-5,NA,NA,CASSSGPGQQETQYF,TGTGCCAGCAGCTCCGGACCAGGTCAGCAAGAGACCCAGTACTTC
TRBV7-2,TRBJ2-2,NA,NA,CASSPQNSGGTGELFF,TGTGCCAGCAGCCCCCAAAACTCCGGGGGTACCGGGGAGCTGTTTTTT
TRBV5-4,TRBJ2-3,NA,NA,CASSFVNTDTQYF,TGTGCCAGCAGCTTTGTCAACACAGATACGCAGTATTTT
TRBV7-2,TRBJ2-7,NA,NA,CASSAGTGFYEQYF,TGTGCCAGCAGCGCCGGGACCGGCTTCTACGAGCAGTACTTC
TRBV29-1,TRBJ2-7,TRBD1,NA,CSVNRGSYEQYF,TGCAGCGTAAACAGGGGGAGTTACGAGCAGTACTTC
TRBV6-6,TRBJ2-7,NA,once,CASSGTADGSYEQYF,TGTGCCAGCAGTGGAACCGCGGACGGTTCCTACGAGCAGTACTTC
TRBV5-1,TRBJ2-1,NA,NA,CASSFDGGNEQFF,TGCGCCAGCAGCTTCGACGGGGGAAATGAGCAGTTCTTC
TRBV5-1,TRBJ2-7,TRBD1,NA,CASSLSQGATEQYF,TGCGCCAGCAGCTTGTCACAGGGGGCCACCGAGCAGTACTTC
TRBV10-3,TRBJ2-7,NA,NA,CAISDPGHTYEQYF,TGTGCCATCAGTGACCCGGGACATACCTACGAGCAGTACTTC
TRBV7-8,TRBJ1-5,NA,NA,CASSQSGLGSNQPQHF,TGTGCCAGCAGCCAGTCGGGCCTCGGGAGCAATCAGCCCCAGCATTTT